This T cell receptor (beta chain) was identified in a study of T cells in Graves' hyperthyroidism and ophthalmopathy. Amplified TCR beta CDR3 regions derived from RNA transcripts. Using the HTBI primer set, a first-round RT-PCR was run on the TCR CDR3. TCRdb processed the multiplex PCR reads anew with MiXCR; each CDR3 protein has one entry. The sample holds a few hundred thousand distinct CDR3 sequences, around 45% seen once. This clonotype was seen repeatedly, ten times or more. Its specificity is not known. Diagnostic decisions used clinical symptoms, serum thyroxine and TRAb, thyroid ultrasound and orbital computed tomography. Regarding the study as a whole: By a 13 V-J model, ophthalmopathy was set apart from stable hyperthyroidism.

The sequence was obtained from a woman younger than 30 with Graves' hyperthyroidism. The sample comprised peripheral blood or thyroid tissue (not recorded which).

CDR3 in amino acids: CSARDYNPASNYGYTF. The CDR3, as DNA: TGCAGTGCTAGAGATTATAATCCAGCCTCTAACTATGGCTACACCTTC. The chain carries TRBV20-1 and TRBJ1-2; D remains ambiguous. The CDR3 has 16 amino acids. Per the germline V gene, CDR1 is DFQATT and CDR2 is SNEGSKA (reference sequence). Between the trimmed V and J ends, which lost 0 bases and 0 bases, there was a span of 14 bases.